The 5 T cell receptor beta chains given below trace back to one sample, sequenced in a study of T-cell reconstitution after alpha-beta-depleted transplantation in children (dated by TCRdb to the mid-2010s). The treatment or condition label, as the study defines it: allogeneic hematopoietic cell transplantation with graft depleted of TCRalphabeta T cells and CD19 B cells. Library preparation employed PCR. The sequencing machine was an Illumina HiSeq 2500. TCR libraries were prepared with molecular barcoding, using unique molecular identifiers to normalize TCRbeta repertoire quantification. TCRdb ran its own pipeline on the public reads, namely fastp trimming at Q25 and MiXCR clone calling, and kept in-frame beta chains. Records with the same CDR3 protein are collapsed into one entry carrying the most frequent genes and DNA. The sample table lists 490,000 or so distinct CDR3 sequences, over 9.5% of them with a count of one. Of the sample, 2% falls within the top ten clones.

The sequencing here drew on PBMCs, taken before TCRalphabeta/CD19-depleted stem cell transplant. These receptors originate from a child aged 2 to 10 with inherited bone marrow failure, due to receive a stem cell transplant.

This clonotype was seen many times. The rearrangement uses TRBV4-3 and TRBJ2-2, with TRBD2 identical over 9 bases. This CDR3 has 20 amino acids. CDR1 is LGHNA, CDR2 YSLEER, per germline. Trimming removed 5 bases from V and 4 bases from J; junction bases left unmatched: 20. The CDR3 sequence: CASSSTSGWIQDITTGELFF. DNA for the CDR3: TGCGCCAGCAGCTCCACTAGCGGGTGGATCCAAGACATCACCACCGGGGAGCTGTTTTTT.

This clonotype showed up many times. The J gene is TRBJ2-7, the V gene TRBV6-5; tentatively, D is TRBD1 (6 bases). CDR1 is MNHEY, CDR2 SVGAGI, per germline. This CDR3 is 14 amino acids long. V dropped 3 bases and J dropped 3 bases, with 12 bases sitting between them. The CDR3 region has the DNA TGTGCCAGCAGTTATGCCCTCAGGGGCTACGAGCAGTACTTC. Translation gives CASSYALRGYEQYF.

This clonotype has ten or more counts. CDR3 sequence reads: CASSQLGGGISYNEQFF. DNA of the CDR3: TGTGCCAGCAGCCAACTGGGGGGCGGGATCTCCTACAATGAGCAGTTCTTC. The chain has TRBV7-2 and TRBJ2-1, with D perhaps given as TRBD1 or TRBD2 (6 bases each). This CDR3 comprises 17 residues. The germline V and J ends were trimmed by 5 bases and 0 bases, with 17 bases remaining between them. The germline gives CDR1 SGHTA, CDR2 FQGNSA.

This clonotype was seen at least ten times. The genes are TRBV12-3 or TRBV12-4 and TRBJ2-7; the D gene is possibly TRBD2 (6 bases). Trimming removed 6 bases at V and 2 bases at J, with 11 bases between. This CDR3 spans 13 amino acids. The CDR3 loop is CASSGDFTYEQYF. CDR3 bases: TGTGCCAGCAGCGGGGACTTTACCTACGAGCAGTACTTC.

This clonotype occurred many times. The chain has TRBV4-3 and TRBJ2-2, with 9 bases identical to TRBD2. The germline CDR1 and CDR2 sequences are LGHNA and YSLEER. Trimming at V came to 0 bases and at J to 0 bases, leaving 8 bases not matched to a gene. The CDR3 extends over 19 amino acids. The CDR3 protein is CASSQERLAVISNTGELFF. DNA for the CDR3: TGCGCCAGCAGCCAAGAACGACTAGCGGTGATATCGAACACCGGGGAGCTGTTTTTT.